This T cell receptor (beta chain) was identified in a study of blood T cell repertoires in COVID-19. Across the whole study: The origin of the acute and convalescent COVID-19 samples was the United States, Italy and Spain.

Recruited during active infection, patients (from Seattle) were subsequently followed longitudinally. The length of the CDR3 is 19 residues. V lost 4 bases and J lost 3; bases outside the gene matches: 22. The V gene's germline CDR1 is SQVTM and CDR2 ANQGSEA. TCRdb keeps only in-frame clones here, not all; method: immunoSEQ multiplex PCR. The sample lists about 220,000 clones; roughly 85% were seen once. The material sequenced was peripheral blood. The rearrangement uses TRBV29-1 and TRBJ2-7, with 9 bases lining up with TRBD1. This clonotype was obtained from an older woman with COVID-19, enrolled during active disease. The CDR3 DNA is TGCAGCGTTGTTGGCGGGGGACAGGGCAGTTTGTCCCCCGTCTACGAGCAGTACTTC. Encoded protein: CSVVGGGQGSLSPVYEQYF.